The 26 T cell receptor beta chains listed next were all sequenced from one sample in a study of CD8+CD57+ T cells in acquired aplastic anemia. Template material for TCR beta VDJ and CDR3 profiling consisted of genomic DNA. TCRdb redid the calling of the reads with MiXCR, one entry per CDR3 protein. Altogether approximately 270,000 distinct CDR3 sequences are present, 55% to 60% being singletons, with the ten largest covering approximately 8.2%. Sequenced: sorted CD4+, CD8+, or CD8+CD57+ T cells (not recorded which) from PBMCs. These receptor sequences come from a human donor with severe aplastic anemia or a healthy control (not recorded which).

This clonotype was seen at least ten times. V usage is TRBV5-1 and J usage is TRBJ2-7; a possible D gene is TRBD1 (5 bases). In germline, CDR1 is SGHRS, CDR2 YFSETQ. Trimming stripped 7 bases from V and 3 bases from J, with 8 bases between. This CDR3 comprises 11 residues. The CDR3 bases are TGCGCCAGCGGGCAGGGCTACGAGCAGTACTTC. Its protein is CASGQGYEQYF.

In its sample, this clonotype was seen once. DNA for the CDR3: TGTGCCAGCAGCCAAACCGCTCTGGGACAGGTTAGCACCGGGGAGCTGTTTTTT. This codes for CASSQTALGQVSTGELFF. The rearrangement joins TRBV7-9 to TRBJ2-2; TRBD1 matches 8 bases. CDR3 length: 18 residues. The V gene's germline CDR1 is SEHNR and CDR2 FQNEAQ (reference sequence). V shed 5 bases and J 4 bases; nucleotides not matched to a gene: 15.

At least ten counts were recorded for this clonotype. V usage is TRBV5-6 and J usage is TRBJ2-6; TRBD1 matches 8 bases. With V trimmed by 5 bases and J by 4 bases, 11 bases remained unmatched. Germline assignment: CDR1 SGHDT and CDR2 YYEEEE. This CDR3 is built from 17 residues. CDR3 sequence reads: CASRPADRARGANVLTF. CDR3 bases: TGTGCCAGCAGGCCCGCGGACAGGGCTCGCGGGGCCAACGTCCTGACTTTC.

Regarding this clonotype: One end of the junction does not line up with germline, which may come from a read error. V usage is TRBV2 and J usage is TRBJ2-3; 9 nucleotides match TRBD2. The germline V gene encodes CDR1 SNHLY and CDR2 FYNNEI. This CDR3 has 16 amino acids. The CDR3 here is CASSDIAGAGTDMQYF. In DNA form, the CDR3 reads TGTGCCAGCAGTGACATAGCGGGGGCCGGCACAGATATGCAGTATTTT.

The V call is TRBV2, the J call TRBJ2-3; the D call may be TRBD1 or TRBD2 (5 bases each). CDR1 SNHLY and CDR2 FYNNEI come from the germline V gene. Trimming pared 5 bases from V and 3 bases from J, leaving 9 bases between. The CDR3 extends over 13 amino acids. The CDR3 DNA reads TGTGCCAGCAGTTGGGACCAAACAGATACGCAGTATTTT. Translated, it gives CASSWDQTDTQYF.

The chain combines TRBV2 with TRBJ1-6, with a tentative D call TRBD1 (5 bases). The CDR3 is 15 amino acids. The germline CDR1 and CDR2 sequences are SNHLY and FYNNEI. Trimming left V 2 bases short and J 10 bases short, with 15 bases between. The CDR3 loop reads CASSEKSGRDSPLHF. The CDR3 coding sequence is TGTGCCAGCAGTGAAAAGTCGGGCAGGGACTCACCCCTCCACTTT.

This clonotype was counted ten times or more. This rearrangement joins TRBV20-1 to TRBJ1-5; perhaps TRBD1 as D (5 bases). V lost 1 base and J 2 bases, leaving 15 bases between the germline ends. Germline CDR1 DFQATT, CDR2 SNEGSKA (reference sequence). The CDR3 spans 16 residues. This CDR3 reads CSARARVTEGNQPQHF. CDR3 bases: TGCAGTGCTAGAGCTCGGGTGACAGAGGGCAATCAGCCCCAGCATTTT.

This clonotype showed up just once. V gene TRBV20-1 combines with J gene TRBJ2-1, with 9 bases identical to TRBD1. Looked up from germline, CDR1 is DFQATT and CDR2 is SNEGSKA (reference sequence). The CDR3 extends over 14 amino acids. CDR3 protein: CSAGQGLYYNEQFF. The DNA for the CDR3 is TGCAGCGCGGGACAGGGTCTTTACTACAATGAGCAGTTCTTC.

This sequence joins TRBV7-9 and TRBJ2-3; 11 nucleotides agree with TRBD2. This CDR3 has 17 amino acids. J lost 3 bases, V lost 1 base, and 6 bases had no gene match. Looked up from germline, CDR1 is SEHNR and CDR2 is FQNEAQ (reference sequence). CDR3 sequence: CASSLGRRLAGTDTQYF. The DNA for the CDR3 is TGTGCCAGCAGCTTAGGTCGTCGACTAGCGGGGACAGATACGCAGTATTTT. Full variable domain (outside the CDR3, taken from reference TRBV7-9 and TRBJ2-3): DTGVSQNPRHKITKRGQNVTFRCDPISEHNRLYWYRQTLGQGPEFLTYFQNEAQLEKSRLLSDRFSAERPKGSFSTLEIQRTEQGDSAMYLCASSLGRRLAGTDTQYFGPGTRLTVL.

This clonotype has a count of ten or more. The chain is built from TRBV12-3 or TRBV12-4 and TRBJ2-1; 10 bases are a match to TRBD1. The CDR3 runs to 15 residues. V shed 6 bases, J shed 7 bases, and the junction held 9 bases outside the gene matches. The CDR3 nucleotides are TGTGCCAGCAGCCGCCAGGGACAGGGGTCTAATGAGCAGTTCTTC. Protein product: CASSRQGQGSNEQFF.

In the case of this clonotype: As the CDR3 is not closed by the conserved phenylalanine or tryptophan, this likely results from a read error. The chain recombines TRBV19 with TRBJ2-3, with no clear D. V shed 0 bases and J shed 6 bases, with 10 bases lying between them. This CDR3 has 14 amino acids. Germline V gene data show CDR1 as LNHDA and CDR2 as SQIVND (reference sequence). The CDR3 DNA reads as TGTGCCAGTAGTATAGAAGATACAAGGGATACGCAGTATATT. Its protein product is CASSIEDTRDTQYI.

This clonotype came up many times. This chain uses TRBV5-1 with TRBJ2-3; possibly TRBD1 or TRBD2 for D (6 bases each). Deletions cut 0 bases from V and 6 bases from J, with 14 bases between. The CDR3 loop spans 15 amino acids. In germline, CDR1 is SGHRS, CDR2 YFSETQ. The CDR3 loop is CASSLDPGAADTQYF. The CDR3 region has the DNA TGCGCCAGCAGCTTGGATCCGGGGGCGGCGGATACGCAGTATTTT.

The chain links TRBV20-1 to TRBJ2-3, with 8 bases aligning to TRBD2. The CDR3 covers 13 residues. The germline V gene has CDR1 DFQATT and CDR2 SNEGSKA (reference sequence). This CDR3 is CRIGGAVSDTQYF. The CDR3 DNA is TGCAGAATCGGGGGGGCCGTGTCAGATACGCAGTATTTT.

This chain uses TRBV5-4 with TRBJ2-7; D may correspond to TRBD1 or TRBD2 (5 bases each). Germline V gene data show CDR1 as SGHNT and CDR2 as YYREEE (reference sequence). V was clipped by 1 base and J by 7 bases, with 15 bases between them. CDR3 length: 14 residues. CDR3 amino acids: CASSLSGTGFEQYF. CDR3 in DNA: TGTGCCAGCAGCTTGTCCGGGACGGGGTTTGAGCAGTACTTC.

This chain connects TRBV2 to TRBJ1-1, with 8 bases that match TRBD1. The CDR3 sequence is 18 residues long. The junction had 16 bases not matched to a gene; V was cut back by 4 bases and J by 3 bases. CDR1 is SNHLY, CDR2 FYNNEI, per germline. CDR3 bases: TGTGCCAGCAGTGCGCTAGGACAGGGTCGGGGGCAGGACACTGAAGCTTTCTTT. Its protein is CASSALGQGRGQDTEAFF.

The genes are TRBV7-9 and TRBJ1-5, with TRBD1 identical over 9 bases. The CDR3 covers 15 residues. From germline, CDR1 is SEHNR and CDR2 FQNEAQ (reference sequence). The J segment lost 6 bases and the V segment lost 4 bases, leaving 7 bases of the junction unmatched. The CDR3 nucleotides read TGTGCCAGCAGCTCCACAGGGGGCGCGGGTCAGCCCCAGCATTTT. Protein sequence: CASSSTGGAGQPQHF.

This chain connects TRBV29-1 to TRBJ2-7; 9 nucleotides line up with TRBD2. The CDR3 spans 13 residues. V dropped 4 bases and J dropped 4; count of bases not matched to a gene: 5. Germline V gene lookup returns CDR1 SQVTM and CDR2 ANQGSEA. DNA of the CDR3: TGCAGCGTTGGCGGGGGGGCCGGGTACGAGCAGTACTTC. Protein sequence: CSVGGGAGYEQYF.

The rearrangement joins TRBV10-3 to TRBJ2-7; D perhaps matches TRBD1 (5 bases). The V end was cut by 0 bases, the J end by 5 bases, with 8 bases between. Germline-derived CDR1 and CDR2 are ENHRY and SYGVKD. CDR3 length: 13 residues. The CDR3 loop is CAISESKGNEQYF. The DNA of the CDR3 is TGTGCCATCAGTGAGTCAAAGGGGAACGAGCAGTACTTC.

The chain joins TRBV12-3 or TRBV12-4 to TRBJ1-1; D might be TRBD1 (6 bases). The ends were cut back, 7 bases at V and 1 base at J, with 13 bases in the middle. CDR3 length: 14 amino acids. The CDR3 DNA reads as TGTGCCAGCAATCTACAGGGAGGGAACACTGAAGCTTTCTTT. It is translated as CASNLQGGNTEAFF.

On this clonotype itself: A read error may produce the germline difference seen at one junction end. The chain combines TRBV7-6 with TRBJ2-5; tentatively, D is TRBD2 (6 bases). This CDR3 is built from 16 residues. The germline CDR1 and CDR2 sequences are SGHVS and FNYEAQ. CDR3: CASRQTGVVAEDTQYF. CDR3 DNA: TGTGCCAGCAGACAAACGGGAGTAGTAGCCGAAGATACCCAGTACTTC.

There are many counts of this clonotype. This chain uses TRBV3-1 with TRBJ2-7, with 8 bases aligning to TRBD2. Germline assignment: CDR1 LGHDT and CDR2 YNNKEL (reference sequence). V dropped 4 bases and J dropped 5; count of bases not matched to a gene: 10. The CDR3 is 15 amino acids. The chain's CDR3 is CASSLPGGAGHEQYF. The CDR3 region has the DNA TGTGCCAGCAGCCTCCCCGGGGGGGCCGGGCACGAGCAGTACTTC.

V gene TRBV19 combines with J gene TRBJ1-2; possible D gene TRBD1, 5 bases. The CDR3 spans 14 residues. V was cut by 2 bases and J by 4 bases, with 11 bases left in between. CDR1 and CDR2 from the germline V gene are LNHDA and SQIVND (reference sequence). The CDR3 sequence is CASSIQGGGYGYTF. The DNA for the CDR3 is TGTGCCAGTAGTATACAGGGAGGAGGCTATGGCTACACCTTC.

This clonotype came up once. The chain is built from TRBV15 and TRBJ2-7; 11 bases map to TRBD1. V was pared by 0 bases and J by 6 bases, with 1 base of the junction left unmatched. CDR1 and CDR2 (germline): LNHNV, YYDKDF (reference sequence). There are 14 residues in the CDR3. DNA of the CDR3: TGTGCCACCAGCAGAGAGGGACAGGGGGGCGAGCAGTACTTC. Its protein is CATSREGQGGEQYF.

This clonotype was observed once. The rearrangement joins TRBV20-1 to TRBJ2-7; D might be TRBD1 (5 bases). Trimming stripped 2 bases from V and 6 bases from J, with 11 bases between. The CDR3 contains 12 residues. Germline V gene lookup returns CDR1 DFQATT and CDR2 SNEGSKA (reference sequence). CDR3: CSARQGRAEQYF. In nucleotides, the CDR3 is TGCAGTGCTAGACAGGGTCGGGCCGAGCAGTACTTC.

This clonotype was observed many times. The V call is TRBV3-1, the J call TRBJ1-1, with a possible D match to TRBD1 (5 bases). CDR1 is LGHDT and CDR2 is YNNKEL in the germline V gene (reference sequence). The CDR3 sequence is 14 residues long. The V end lost 6 bases, the J end lost 6 bases, and 17 bases lay between the germline ends. For the CDR3, the DNA is TGTGCCAGCAGTGAAATTGAGGGGTTCGCTGAAGCTTTCTTT. Translated: CASSEIEGFAEAFF. Supplemented by reference TRBV3-1 and TRBJ1-1, the full variable domain reads DTAVSQTPKYLVTQMGNDKSIKCEQNLGHDTMYWYKQDSKKFLKIMFSYNNKELIINETVPNRFSPKSPDKAHLNLHINSLELGDSAVYFCASSEIEGFAEAFFGQGTRLTVV.

The chain has TRBV15 and TRBJ2-2, with D possibly matching TRBD1 (6 bases). CDR1 and CDR2 (germline): LNHNV, YYDKDF (reference sequence). V was clipped by 4 bases and J by 6 bases, with 15 bases between them. The CDR3 length is 15 residues. This CDR3 is CATSKSRDMSGELFF. DNA for the CDR3: TGTGCCACCAGCAAGTCCCGGGACATGTCCGGGGAGCTGTTTTTT.